This T cell receptor beta chain is drawn from a study of shared clonotypes between healthy human individuals. Germline CDR1 and CDR2: SGHRS and YFSETQ. This CDR3 is built from 15 residues. The germline V and J ends were trimmed by 1 base and 1 base, with 11 bases remaining between them. Only in-frame clones appear in the TCRdb table, and some are missing; sequencing was by immunoSEQ multiplex PCR. The repertoire includes 550,000 to 700,000 clones, 55% to 85% of them detected once, and 1.5% to 2% sits in the top ten. Material for sequencing was memory CD4+ T cells sorted from blood. Indicated subset: CD45RA-negative fraction. The sequence was obtained from a woman aged 25-40 years in good health. V is TRBV5-1 and J is TRBJ1-1; no reliable D call. The CDR3 sequence: CASSLTVQTNTEAFF. The CDR3 coding sequence is TGCGCCAGCAGCTTGACGGTCCAGACGAACACTGAAGCTTTCTTT.